A single sample is the source of the 18 T cell receptor beta chains below, sequenced in a study of T cells after yellow fever vaccination. TCRdb redid the calling of the 5' RACE reads with MiXCR, one entry per CDR3 protein. The sample lists over 250,000 distinct CDR3 sequences; around 4.9% were seen once. The material sequenced was CD4+ T cells sorted from PBMCs, taken on the day of the yellow fever booster vaccination. These receptors were obtained from a man aged 18 to 35 who received the YFV17D yellow fever vaccine.

This clonotype occurred once. The J gene is TRBJ1-1, the V gene TRBV18; maybe TRBD1 (6 bases). The CDR3 totals 14 residues. The V gene lost 1 base and the J gene lost 8 bases, with 14 bases spanning the gap. Germline V gives CDR1 KGHSH, CDR2 LQKENI. The CDR3 here is CASSPRDGGREAFF. The CDR3 nucleotides are TGTGCCAGCTCACCACGGGACGGGGGCAGGGAAGCTTTCTTT.

This clonotype was counted at least ten times. The rearrangement links TRBV5-1 to TRBJ2-3; 13 nucleotides align to TRBD2. Germline V gene sequence: CDR1 SGHRS, CDR2 YFSETQ. J was trimmed by 1 base and V by 2 bases; bases with no gene match: 1. The CDR3 sequence is 16 residues long. CDR3: CASSFGLAGGTDTQYF. For the CDR3, the DNA is TGCGCCAGCAGCTTTGGACTAGCGGGGGGCACAGATACGCAGTATTTT.

This clonotype was detected ten times or more. The V gene is TRBV20-1, the J gene TRBJ2-3; D gene unclear. Trimming took 5 bases from V and 6 from J, leaving 9 bases between them. The CDR3 contains 11 residues. The germline V gene encodes CDR1 DFQATT and CDR2 SNEGSKA (reference sequence). CDR3 coding DNA: TGCAGTGCTCCACGTGGGGATACGCAGTATTTT. It yields the protein CSAPRGDTQYF.

The chain employs TRBV7-2 and TRBJ2-7, with D hard to call. The V gene lost 3 bases and the J gene lost 0 bases, with 9 bases spanning the gap. There are 14 residues in the CDR3. Germline V gene sequence: CDR1 SGHTA, CDR2 FQGNSA. The CDR3 is CASSFQESSYEQYF. CDR3 DNA sequence: TGTGCCAGCAGCTTTCAGGAGAGCTCCTACGAGCAGTACTTC.

The chain is built from TRBV13 and TRBJ2-6; possibly TRBD1 for D (6 bases). Germline V gene sequence: CDR1 PRHDT, CDR2 FYEKMQ (reference sequence). V lost 5 bases and J lost 2, with 10 bases in between. The CDR3 loop spans 15 amino acids. The CDR3 DNA reads as TGTGCCAGCAGCACCCGGGACACTGGGGCCAACGTCCTGACTTTC. Its protein is CASSTRDTGANVLTF.

This clonotype was counted only a few times. The rearrangement joins TRBV9 to TRBJ2-3, with 11 bases matching TRBD1. Unmatched junction bases numbered 8, after V lost 0 bases and J lost 2 bases. Germline V gene lookup returns CDR1 SGDLS and CDR2 YYNGEE. The CDR3 loop spans 18 amino acids. CDR3 protein: CASSVDPGTGGPTDTQYF. CDR3 coding DNA: TGTGCCAGCAGCGTAGACCCGGGGACAGGGGGACCCACAGATACGCAGTATTTT.

The rearrangement uses TRBV24-1 and TRBJ2-5; D ambiguous. The CDR3 is 16 amino acids. The germline V and J ends were trimmed by 3 bases and 3 bases, with 16 bases remaining between them. Germline V gene lookup returns CDR1 KGHDR and CDR2 SFDVKD. CDR3 amino acids: CATSDRLRVSEETQYF. The CDR3 DNA sequence: TGTGCCACCAGTGATCGTCTCCGGGTTTCTGAAGAGACCCAGTACTTC.

This clonotype was counted at least ten times. The J gene is TRBJ2-7, the V gene TRBV12-3 or TRBV12-4; no clear D. V shed 4 bases and J shed 0 bases, with 25 bases lying between them. This CDR3 has 19 amino acids. The DNA for the CDR3 is TGTGCCAGCAGTTCTCTTATTAGGTTTGGCTTTAAATTCTCCTACGAGCAGTACTTC. Encoded protein: CASSSLIRFGFKFSYEQYF.

This rearrangement joins TRBV4-1 to TRBJ1-2, with 10 positions matching TRBD1. V gave up 3 bases and J gave up 2 bases; unmatched junction bases: 12. Germline V CDR1 and CDR2: MGHRA, YSYEKL. The CDR3 totals 18 residues. The CDR3 here is CASSQRFPGQGLNYGYTF. Here the CDR3 DNA reads TGCGCCAGCAGCCAGAGATTCCCGGGACAGGGGTTGAACTATGGCTACACCTTC.

This clonotype was seen at least ten times. The gene calls are TRBV6-5 and TRBJ1-1; a weak D match, TRBD1 (6 bases). This CDR3 comprises 14 residues. V was trimmed by 4 bases and J by 2 bases, leaving 11 bases between them. Germline V gene lookup returns CDR1 MNHEY and CDR2 SVGAGI. The CDR3 protein is CASSSDRRNTEAFF. The CDR3, as DNA: TGTGCCAGCAGTTCCGACAGGCGAAACACTGAAGCTTTCTTT.

The rearrangement joins TRBV19 to TRBJ1-2; 9 bases fit TRBD1. Germline V CDR1 and CDR2: LNHDA, SQIVND (reference sequence). With 5 bases clipped from V and 7 bases from J, the junction kept 14 bases outside the gene matches. CDR3 length: 16 amino acids. The CDR3 spells CASSSPPGQGAAGYTF. The CDR3 DNA is TGTGCCAGTAGTTCCCCCCCGGGACAGGGAGCGGCTGGCTACACCTTC.

This clonotype was seen a handful of times. The rearrangement uses TRBV4-3 and TRBJ2-7; 7 bases are a match to TRBD1. J was trimmed by 4 bases and V by 0 bases; bases with no gene match: 12. Germline V gives CDR1 LGHNA, CDR2 YSLEER. The CDR3 contains 17 residues. The CDR3 DNA is TGCGCCAGCAGCCAAGATACATCGGCACAGGGGACATACGAGCAGTACTTC. The encoded protein is CASSQDTSAQGTYEQYF.

This clonotype was seen a handful of times. V and J are TRBV13 and TRBJ2-2; D is ambiguous. The V and J ends lost 2 bases and 4 bases respectively, with 8 bases between them. Germline CDR1 PRHDT, CDR2 FYEKMQ (reference sequence). This CDR3 contains 14 residues. The CDR3 DNA reads TGTGCCAGCAGCTTAAACGGAGCCACCGGGGAGCTGTTTTTT. Encoded protein: CASSLNGATGELFF. Full variable domain (missing parts from reference TRBV13 and TRBJ2-2): AAGVIQSPRHLIKEKRETATLKCYPIPRHDTVYWYQQGPGQDPQFLISFYEKMQSDKGSIPDRFSAQQFSDYHSELNMSSLELGDSALYFCASSLNGATGELFFGEGSRLTVL.

This clonotype occurred many times. The V call is TRBV7-3, the J call TRBJ2-7; possibly TRBD2 for D (5 bases). The V gene's germline CDR1 is SGHTA and CDR2 FQGTGA. The CDR3 is 13 residues long. V was trimmed by 5 bases and J by 3 bases, leaving 11 bases between them. In DNA, the CDR3 is TGTGCCAGCAGCACCGAACGGGGCTACGAGCAGTACTTC. Its translation is CASSTERGYEQYF.

This clonotype was counted at least ten times. Here the CDR3 reads CASSSLRGGRRANVLTF. The CDR3 DNA is TGTGCCAGCAGCTCCCTTAGGGGGGGCCGCCGGGCCAACGTCCTGACTTTC. V gene TRBV7-6 combines with J gene TRBJ2-6, with D maybe TRBD2 (7 bases). The CDR3 has 17 residues. V was cut by 4 bases and J by 5 bases, with 18 bases left in between. Germline V CDR1 and CDR2: SGHVS, FNYEAQ.

A few counts support this clonotype. The chain couples TRBV13 to TRBJ2-7; D gene ambiguous. CDR3 length: 17 residues. Deletions cut 1 base from V and 0 bases from J, with 16 bases between. The germline V gene has CDR1 PRHDT and CDR2 FYEKMQ (reference sequence). CDR3 residues: CASSLERPGASSYEQYF. The CDR3 DNA is TGTGCCAGCAGCTTAGAACGCCCGGGTGCTAGCTCCTACGAGCAGTACTTC.

In its sample, this clonotype was seen once. The rearrangement uses TRBV2 and TRBJ2-5; 9 bases line up with TRBD1. This CDR3 contains 13 residues. Germline V gives CDR1 SNHLY, CDR2 FYNNEI. With V trimmed by 8 bases and J by 5 bases, 6 bases remained unmatched. The CDR3 is CASGGTGWETQYF. For the CDR3, the DNA is TGTGCCAGCGGAGGGACAGGGTGGGAGACCCAGTACTTC.

This sequence joins TRBV5-1 and TRBJ2-3, with D possibly called TRBD1 or TRBD2 (6 bases each). From germline, CDR1 is SGHRS and CDR2 YFSETQ. V lost 4 bases and J lost 3, with 18 bases in between. The CDR3 is made up of 16 amino acids. CDR3 in DNA: TGCGCCAGCAGCCTCATCGAGGGGGGATATACAGATACGCAGTATTTT. This gives the protein CASSLIEGGYTDTQYF.